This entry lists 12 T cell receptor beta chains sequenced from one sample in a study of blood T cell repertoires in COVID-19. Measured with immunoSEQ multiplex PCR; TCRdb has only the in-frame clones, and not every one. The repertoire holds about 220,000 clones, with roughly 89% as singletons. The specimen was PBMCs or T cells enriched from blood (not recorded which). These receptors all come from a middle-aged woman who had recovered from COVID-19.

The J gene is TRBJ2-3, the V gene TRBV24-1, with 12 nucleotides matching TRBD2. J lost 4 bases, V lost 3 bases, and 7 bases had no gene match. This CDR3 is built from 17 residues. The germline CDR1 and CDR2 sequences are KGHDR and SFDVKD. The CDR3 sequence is CATSDRLAGDIPDTQYF. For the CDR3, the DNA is TGTGCCACCAGTGATCGACTAGCGGGAGATATTCCAGATACGCAGTATTTT.

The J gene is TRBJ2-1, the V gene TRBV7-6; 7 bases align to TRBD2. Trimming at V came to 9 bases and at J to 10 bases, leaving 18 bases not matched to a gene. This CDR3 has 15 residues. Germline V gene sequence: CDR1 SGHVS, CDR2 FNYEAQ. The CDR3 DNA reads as TGTGCCAGTAGCCGATCGAGCGGGTGGGGAGGGGAGCAGTTCTTC. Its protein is CASSRSSGWGGEQFF.

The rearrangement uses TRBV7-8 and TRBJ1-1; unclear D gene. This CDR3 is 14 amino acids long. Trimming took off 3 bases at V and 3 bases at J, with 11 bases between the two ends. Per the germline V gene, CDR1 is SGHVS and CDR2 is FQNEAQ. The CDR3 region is CASSLRGRDTEAFF. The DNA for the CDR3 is TGTGCCAGCAGCTTGCGAGGGAGGGACACTGAAGCTTTCTTT.

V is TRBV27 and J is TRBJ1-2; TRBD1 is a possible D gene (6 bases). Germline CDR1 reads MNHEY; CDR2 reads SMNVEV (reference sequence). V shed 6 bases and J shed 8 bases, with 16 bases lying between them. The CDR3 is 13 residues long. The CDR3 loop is CASSLGGGMGYTF. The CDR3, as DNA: TGTGCCAGCAGCCTTGGGGGCGGTATGGGCTACACCTTC.

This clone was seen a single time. The CDR3 protein is CASSSLTGNEQFF. CDR3 bases: TGTGCCAGCAGTAGTCTGACGGGAAATGAGCAGTTCTTC. This chain links TRBV6-4 with TRBJ2-1, with a possible D match to TRBD2 (5 bases). V dropped 5 bases and J dropped 7 bases, with 12 bases sitting between them. Germline V lookup: CDR1 MRHNA, CDR2 SNTAGT. This CDR3 is 13 amino acids long.

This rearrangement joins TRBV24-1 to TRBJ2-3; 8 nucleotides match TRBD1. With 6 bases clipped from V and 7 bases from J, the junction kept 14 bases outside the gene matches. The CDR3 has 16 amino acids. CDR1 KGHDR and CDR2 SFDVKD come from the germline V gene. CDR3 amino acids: CATSPPDRGKKNTQYF. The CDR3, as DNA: TGTGCCACCAGTCCACCCGACAGGGGTAAGAAAAATACGCAGTATTTT.

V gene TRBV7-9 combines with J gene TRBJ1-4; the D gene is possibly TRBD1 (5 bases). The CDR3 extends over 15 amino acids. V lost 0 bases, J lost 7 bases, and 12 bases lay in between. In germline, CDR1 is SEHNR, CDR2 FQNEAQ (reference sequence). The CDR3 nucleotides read TGTGCCAGCAGCTTAGCGGGGCGTCAGGGTGAAAAACTGTTTTTT. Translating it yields CASSLAGRQGEKLFF.

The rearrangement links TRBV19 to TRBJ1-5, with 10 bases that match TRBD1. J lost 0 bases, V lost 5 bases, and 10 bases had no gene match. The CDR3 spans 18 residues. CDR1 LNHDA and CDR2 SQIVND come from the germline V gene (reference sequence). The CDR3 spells CASSGRDRGSYSNQPQHF. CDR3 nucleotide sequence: TGTGCCAGTAGTGGCCGGGACAGGGGATCCTATAGCAATCAGCCCCAGCATTTT.

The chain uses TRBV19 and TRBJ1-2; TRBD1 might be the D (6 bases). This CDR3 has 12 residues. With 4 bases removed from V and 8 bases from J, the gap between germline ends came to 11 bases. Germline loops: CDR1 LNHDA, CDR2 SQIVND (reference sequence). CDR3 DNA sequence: TGTGCCAGTAGTACGCACAGGGACGGCTACACCTTC. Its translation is CASSTHRDGYTF.

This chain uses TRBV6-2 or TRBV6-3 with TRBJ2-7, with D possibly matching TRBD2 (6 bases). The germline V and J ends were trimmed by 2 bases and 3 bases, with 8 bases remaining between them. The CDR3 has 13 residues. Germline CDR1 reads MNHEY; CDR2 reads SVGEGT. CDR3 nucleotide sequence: TGTGCCAGCAGTTACGGGGGGATCTACGAGCAGTACGTC. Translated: CASSYGGIYEQYV.

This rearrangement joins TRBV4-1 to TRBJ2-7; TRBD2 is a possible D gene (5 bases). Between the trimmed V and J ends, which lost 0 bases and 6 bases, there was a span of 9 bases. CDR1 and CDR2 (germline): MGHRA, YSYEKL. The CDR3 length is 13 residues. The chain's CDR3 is CASSQDPSREQYF. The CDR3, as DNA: TGCGCCAGCAGCCAAGATCCTAGCCGCGAGCAGTACTTC.

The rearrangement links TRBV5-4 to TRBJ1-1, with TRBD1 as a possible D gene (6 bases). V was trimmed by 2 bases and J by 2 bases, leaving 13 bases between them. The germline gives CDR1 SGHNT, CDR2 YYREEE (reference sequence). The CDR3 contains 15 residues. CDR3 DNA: TGTGCCAGCAGCTTTATCGACAGGACCAACACTGAAGCTTTCTTT. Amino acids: CASSFIDRTNTEAFF.